This T cell receptor beta chain was documented in a study of cytomegalovirus exposure and HLA in healthy donors. Findings and limits, study-wide: Reportedly, a later analysis found an Asian-associated ancestry cluster had fewer N-insertions than the approximately 700-donor mean.

Note on this clone: What it binds is not known.

PCR primers comprised 60 Vbeta and 13 Jbeta primers. Method: immunoSEQ multiplex PCR; TCRdb's copy keeps in-frame clones and lacks some. The sample has roughly 61,000 clones, more than 70% seen once. The CDR3 sequence is 16 residues long. V trimming: 4 bases; J trimming: 0 bases; junction bases outside the gene matches: 8. The germline gives CDR1 SGHDT, CDR2 YYEEEE. The rearrangement joins TRBV5-6 to TRBJ1-1; TRBD1 agrees at 8 bases. The source of this sequence is a man aged 25 to 45 in good health and CMV-seropositive. The sample was PBMCs. Here the CDR3 reads CASSPDRGFMNTEAFF. CDR3 DNA: TGTGCCAGCAGCCCCGACAGGGGCTTTATGAACACTGAAGCTTTCTTT.